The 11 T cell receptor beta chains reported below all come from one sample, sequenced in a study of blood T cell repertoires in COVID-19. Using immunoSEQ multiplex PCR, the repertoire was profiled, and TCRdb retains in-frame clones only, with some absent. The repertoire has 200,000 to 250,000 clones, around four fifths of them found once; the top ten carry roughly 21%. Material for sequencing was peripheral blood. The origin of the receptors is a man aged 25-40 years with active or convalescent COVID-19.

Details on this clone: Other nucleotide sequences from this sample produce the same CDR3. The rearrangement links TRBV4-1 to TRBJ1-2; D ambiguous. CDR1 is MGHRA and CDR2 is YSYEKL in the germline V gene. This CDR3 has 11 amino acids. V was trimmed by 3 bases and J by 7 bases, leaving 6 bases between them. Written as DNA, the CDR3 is TGCGCCAGCAGCCAGCGTGGTGGCTACACCTTC. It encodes CASSQRGGYTF.

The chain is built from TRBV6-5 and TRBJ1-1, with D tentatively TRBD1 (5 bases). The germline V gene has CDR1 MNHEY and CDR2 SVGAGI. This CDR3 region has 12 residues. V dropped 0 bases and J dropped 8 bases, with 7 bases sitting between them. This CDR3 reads CASSYSAGEAFF. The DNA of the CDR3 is TGTGCCAGCAGTTACTCGGCAGGGGAAGCTTTCTTT.

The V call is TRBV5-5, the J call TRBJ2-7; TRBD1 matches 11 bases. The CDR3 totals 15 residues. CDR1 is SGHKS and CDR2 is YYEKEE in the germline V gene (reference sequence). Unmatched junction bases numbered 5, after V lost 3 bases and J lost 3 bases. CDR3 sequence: CASSWGTGGDYEQYF. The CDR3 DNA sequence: TGTGCCAGCAGCTGGGGGACAGGGGGAGACTACGAGCAGTACTTC.

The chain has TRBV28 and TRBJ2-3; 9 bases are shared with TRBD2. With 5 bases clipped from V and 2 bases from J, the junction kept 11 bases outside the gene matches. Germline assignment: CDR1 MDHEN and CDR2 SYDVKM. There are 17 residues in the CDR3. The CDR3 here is CASSLGNLAGATDTQYF. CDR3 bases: TGTGCCAGCAGTCTGGGGAATTTAGCGGGGGCCACAGATACGCAGTATTTT.

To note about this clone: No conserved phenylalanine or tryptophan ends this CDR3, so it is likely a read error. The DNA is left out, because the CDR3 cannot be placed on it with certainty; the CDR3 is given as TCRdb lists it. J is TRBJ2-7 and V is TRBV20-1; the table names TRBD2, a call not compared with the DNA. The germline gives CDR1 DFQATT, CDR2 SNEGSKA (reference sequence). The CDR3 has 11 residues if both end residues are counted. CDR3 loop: CSARDGPSLSI.

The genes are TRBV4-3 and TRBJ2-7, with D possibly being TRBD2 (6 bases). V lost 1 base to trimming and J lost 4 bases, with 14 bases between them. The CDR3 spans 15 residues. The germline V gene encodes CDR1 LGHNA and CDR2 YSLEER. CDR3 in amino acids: CASSQGRSSEYEQYF. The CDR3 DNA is TGCGCCAGCAGCCAAGGGCGTTCTAGCGAGTACGAGCAGTACTTC.

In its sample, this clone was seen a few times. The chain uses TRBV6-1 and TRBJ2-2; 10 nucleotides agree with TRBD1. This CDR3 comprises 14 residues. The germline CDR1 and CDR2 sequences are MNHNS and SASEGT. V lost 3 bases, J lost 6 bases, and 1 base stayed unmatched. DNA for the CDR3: TGTGCCAGCAGTGACGGGACAGGGGCCGGGGAGCTGTTTTTT. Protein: CASSDGTGAGELFF.

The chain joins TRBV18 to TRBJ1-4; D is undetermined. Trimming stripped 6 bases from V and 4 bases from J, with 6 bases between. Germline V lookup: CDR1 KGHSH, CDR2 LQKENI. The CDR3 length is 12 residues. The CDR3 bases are TGTGCCAGCTCCGAGTTTAATGAAAAACTGTTTTTT. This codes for CASSEFNEKLFF.

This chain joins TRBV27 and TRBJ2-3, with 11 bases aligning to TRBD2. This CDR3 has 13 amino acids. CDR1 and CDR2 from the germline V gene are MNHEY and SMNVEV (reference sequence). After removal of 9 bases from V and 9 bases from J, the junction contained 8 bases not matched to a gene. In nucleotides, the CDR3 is TGTGCCAGTACGACTAGCGGGACGGGAACGCAGTATTTT. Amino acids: CASTTSGTGTQYF.

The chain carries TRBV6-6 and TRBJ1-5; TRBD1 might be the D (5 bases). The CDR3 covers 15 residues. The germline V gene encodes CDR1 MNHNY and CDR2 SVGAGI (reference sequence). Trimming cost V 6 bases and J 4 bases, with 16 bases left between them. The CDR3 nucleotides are TGTGCCAGCAGGCCCGGCGGGGGAGGAAATCAGCCCCAGCATTTT. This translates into CASRPGGGGNQPQHF.

The DNA for the CDR3 is TGTGCCATCCGGGGAGGCCCCTACGAGCAGTACTTC. It specifies CAIRGGPYEQYF. J is TRBJ2-7 and V is TRBV28; D is possibly TRBD2 (6 bases). V lost 10 bases to trimming and J lost 2 bases, with 12 bases between them. The germline V gene has CDR1 MDHEN and CDR2 SYDVKM. The CDR3 spans 12 residues. Full variable domain (remainder filled in from reference TRBV28 and TRBJ2-7): DVKVTQSSRYLVKRTGEKVFLECVQDMDHENMFWYRQDPGLGLRLIYFSYDVKMKEKGDIPEGYSVSREKKERFSLILESASTNQTSMYLCAIRGGPYEQYFGPGTRLTVT.